This T cell receptor beta chain was profiled in a study of siplizumab effects on memory and regulatory T cells. Germline V gives CDR1 SGHNT, CDR2 YYREEE (reference sequence). Trimming cost V 1 base and J 2 bases; bases outside gene matches: 6. This CDR3 region has 17 residues. Sequencing used immunoSEQ multiplex PCR; TCRdb keeps in-frame clones, though not all of them. The data show 55,000 to 70,000 clones, just over 90% seen once. Sequencing input: CD8+ T cells sorted from blood. The source is a human donor in good health. The chain combines TRBV5-4 with TRBJ1-1; TRBD1 matches at 12 bases. The CDR3 region has the DNA TGTGCCAGCAGCTTGCCACGGGGACAGGGGGCAAACACTGAAGCTTTCTTT. It yields the protein CASSLPRGQGANTEAFF.